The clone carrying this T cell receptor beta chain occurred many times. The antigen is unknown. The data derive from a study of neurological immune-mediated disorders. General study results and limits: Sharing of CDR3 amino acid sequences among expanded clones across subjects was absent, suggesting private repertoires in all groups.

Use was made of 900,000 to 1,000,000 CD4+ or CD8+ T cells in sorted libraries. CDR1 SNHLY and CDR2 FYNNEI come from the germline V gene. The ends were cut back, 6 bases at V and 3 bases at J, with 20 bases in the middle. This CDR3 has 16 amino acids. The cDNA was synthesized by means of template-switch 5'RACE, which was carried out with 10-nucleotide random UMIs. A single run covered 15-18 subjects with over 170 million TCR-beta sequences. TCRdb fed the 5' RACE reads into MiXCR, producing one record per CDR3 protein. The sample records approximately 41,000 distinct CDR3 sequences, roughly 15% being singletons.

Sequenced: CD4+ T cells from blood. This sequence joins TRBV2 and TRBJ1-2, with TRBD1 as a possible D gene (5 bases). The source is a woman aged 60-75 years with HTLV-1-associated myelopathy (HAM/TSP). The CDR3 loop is CASRGLRQFPHYGYTF. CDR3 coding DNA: TGTGCCAGCAGGGGACTAAGACAGTTCCCACACTATGGCTACACCTTC.